In this sample, the clone carrying this T cell receptor beta chain turned up a few times. CDR1 and CDR2 from the germline V gene are SGHNT and YENEEA. V was clipped by 10 bases and J by 5 bases; unmatched bases: 8. The CDR3 consists of 13 residues. The CDR3 regions of TCR beta were amplified from RNA transcripts. With the HTBI primer set, the TCR CDR3 went through a first round of RT-PCR. TCRdb re-called the multiplex PCR reads with MiXCR, one entry per CDR3 protein. The sample lists about 640,000 distinct CDR3 sequences, 20% to 25% occurring once. The data belong to a study of T cells in Graves' hyperthyroidism and ophthalmopathy. As for the study in general: At the time of initial diagnosis and before any treatment, peripheral blood was collected.

Ophthalmopathy cases scored 3 or more on the Clinical Activity Score and 4 or more on NOSPECS grade, with duration below 3 months. PBMCs stemmed from around 10 ml fresh peripheral blood. This chain links TRBV11-3 with TRBJ1-1; 9 nucleotides line up with TRBD1. What was sequenced was blood. The receptor's source is a man aged 30-40 years with Graves' ophthalmopathy. The CDR3: CATARQGGTEAFF. The CDR3 nucleotides are TGTGCCACCGCAAGACAGGGGGGGACTGAAGCTTTCTTT.